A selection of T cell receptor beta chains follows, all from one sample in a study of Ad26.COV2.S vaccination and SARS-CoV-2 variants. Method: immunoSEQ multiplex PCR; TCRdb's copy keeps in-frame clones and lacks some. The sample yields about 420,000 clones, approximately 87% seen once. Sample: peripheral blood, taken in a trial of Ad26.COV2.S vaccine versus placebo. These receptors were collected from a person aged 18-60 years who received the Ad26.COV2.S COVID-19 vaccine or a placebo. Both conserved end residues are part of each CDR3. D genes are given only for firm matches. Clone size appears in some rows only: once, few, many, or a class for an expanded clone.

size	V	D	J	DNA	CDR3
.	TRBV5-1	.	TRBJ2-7	TGCGCCAGCAGCACGCAAATGGGGTCCTACGAGCAGTACTTC	CASSTQMGSYEQYF
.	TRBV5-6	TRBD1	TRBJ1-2	TGTGCCAGCAGCTCAGGGACAGAACCCTATGGCTACACCTTC	CASSSGTEPYGYTF
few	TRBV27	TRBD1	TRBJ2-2	TGTGCCAGCAGTGTGGTTAGGACAGGGATAGCCGGGGAGCTGTTTTTT	CASSVVRTGIAGELFF
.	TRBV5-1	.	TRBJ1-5	TGCGCCAGCAGCTTGGCCGGAGGGAATCAGCCCCAGCATTTT	CASSLAGGNQPQHF
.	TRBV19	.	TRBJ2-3	TGTGCCAGTAGTAAGGGCACCAGAGCGGGCCCTAGCACAGATACGCAGTATTTT	CASSKGTRAGPSTDTQYF
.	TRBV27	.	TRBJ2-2	TGTGCCAGCAACCCCCGGTGGGGGTCCGGGGAGCTGTTTTTT	CASNPRWGSGELFF
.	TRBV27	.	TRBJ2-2	TGTGCCAGCAGCTCGGGGGCTGGGTTGAGCACCGGGGAGCTGTTTTTT	CASSSGAGLSTGELFF
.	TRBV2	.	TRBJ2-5	TGTGCCAGCATCCAAGAATCCTACCAAGAGACCCAGTACTTC	CASIQESYQETQYF
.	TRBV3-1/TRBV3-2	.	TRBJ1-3	TGTGCCAGCAGCCAAGCGTCCGGGGGTGAGCCTGGAAACACCATATATTTT	CASSQASGGEPGNTIYF
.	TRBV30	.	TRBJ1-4	TGTGCCTGGGGAACAGGGTATAATGAAAAACTGTTTTTT	CAWGTGYNEKLFF
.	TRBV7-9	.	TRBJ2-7	TGTGCCAGCAGTTTTGCTCAGGGGCTCGACGAGCAGTACTTC	CASSFAQGLDEQYF
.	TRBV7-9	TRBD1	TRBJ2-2	TGTGCCAGCAGCCCCCCTACAGGGGGCTGGTCCGGGGAGCTGTTTTTT	CASSPPTGGWSGELFF
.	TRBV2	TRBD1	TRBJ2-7	TGTGCCAGCAGTCCCTCCGGGACAGCAATCTACGAGCAGTACTTC	CASSPSGTAIYEQYF
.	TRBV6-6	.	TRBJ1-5	TGTGCCAGCAGTTATTCCGGGGGACGGGCCCAGCATTTT	CASSYSGGRAQHF
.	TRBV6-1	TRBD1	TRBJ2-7	TGTGCCAGCAGTGAAGCGCGACAGGGTTCATACGAGCAGTACTTC	CASSEARQGSYEQYF
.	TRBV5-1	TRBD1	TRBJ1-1	TGCGCCAGCAGCCAAGACAGGGGGAACACTGAAGCTTTCTTT	CASSQDRGNTEAFF
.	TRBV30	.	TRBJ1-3	TGTGCCTGGAGTGTATTTCCTGGAAACACCATATATTTT	CAWSVFPGNTIYF
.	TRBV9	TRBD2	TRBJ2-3	TGTGCCAGCAGCGTAGCTAGCGGGGGCGGAGATACGCAGTATTTT	CASSVASGGGDTQYF
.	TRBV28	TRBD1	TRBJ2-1	TGTGCCAGCAGTTTTGACAGGGGTTCCTACAATGAGCAGTTCTTC	CASSFDRGSYNEQFF
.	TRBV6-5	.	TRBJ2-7	TGTGCCAGCAGTTACTCGATTACGGACTACGAGCAGTACTTC	CASSYSITDYEQYF
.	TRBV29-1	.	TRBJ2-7	TGCAGCGTCGCCCCTTCAGGGGCGCGCGAGCAGTACTTC	CSVAPSGAREQYF
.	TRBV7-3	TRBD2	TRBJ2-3	TGTGCCAGCAGCCCCCGGACTAGCGGGGCCCAGATAGACGCAGATACGCAGTATTTT	CASSPRTSGAQIDADTQYF
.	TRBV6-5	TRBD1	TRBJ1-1	TGTGCCAGCAGGGGACAGACGAACACTGAAGCTTTCTTT	CASRGQTNTEAFF
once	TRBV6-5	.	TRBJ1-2	TGTGCCTCAGGCCACGAGGGCGCGGGCTATGGCTACACCTTC	CASGHEGAGYGYTF